This entry features one TCR beta chain sequence. Its antigen is as yet unknown. The data derive from a study of cytomegalovirus exposure and HLA in healthy donors. Study-level points and caveats: Previously analyzed data showed that most TCR beta V segments were productive at a frequency of about 87% or about 30%. What a later analysis reportedly showed was that an Asian-associated ancestry cluster had fewer N-insertions than the approximately 670-donor mean.

Germline loops: CDR1 MDHEN, CDR2 SYDVKM. V lost 5 bases and J 7 bases, leaving 12 bases between the germline ends. The length of the CDR3 is 13 residues. PCR was performed using 60 Vbeta and 13 Jbeta primers. This table comes from immunoSEQ multiplex PCR, and its TCRdb copy is limited to in-frame clones, with some not included. In all, the sample yields some 150,000 clones. The chain couples TRBV28 to TRBJ1-5; D is unresolved. This clonotype was sampled from a woman under 30 in good health and CMV-seronegative. Sequencing was done on a sample of PBMCs. CDR3 nucleotide sequence: TGTGCCAGCAGTGCACAGATCGGCCAGCCCCAGCATTTT. Its translation is CASSAQIGQPQHF.